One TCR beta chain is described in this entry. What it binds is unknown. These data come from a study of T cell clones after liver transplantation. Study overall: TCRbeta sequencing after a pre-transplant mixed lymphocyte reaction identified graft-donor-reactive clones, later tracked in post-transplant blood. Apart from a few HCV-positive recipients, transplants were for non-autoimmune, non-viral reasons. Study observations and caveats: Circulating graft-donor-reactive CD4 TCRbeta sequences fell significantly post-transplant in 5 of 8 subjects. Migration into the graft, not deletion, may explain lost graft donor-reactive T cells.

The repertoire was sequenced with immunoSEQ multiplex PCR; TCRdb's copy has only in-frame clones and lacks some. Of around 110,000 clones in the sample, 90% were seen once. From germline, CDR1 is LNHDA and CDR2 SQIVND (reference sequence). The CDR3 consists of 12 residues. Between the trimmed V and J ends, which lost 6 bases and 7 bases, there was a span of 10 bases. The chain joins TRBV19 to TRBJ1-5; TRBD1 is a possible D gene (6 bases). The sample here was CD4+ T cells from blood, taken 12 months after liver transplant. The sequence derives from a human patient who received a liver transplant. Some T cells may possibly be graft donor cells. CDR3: CASRQGWQPQHF. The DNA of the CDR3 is TGTGCCAGTAGACAGGGTTGGCAGCCCCAGCATTTT.